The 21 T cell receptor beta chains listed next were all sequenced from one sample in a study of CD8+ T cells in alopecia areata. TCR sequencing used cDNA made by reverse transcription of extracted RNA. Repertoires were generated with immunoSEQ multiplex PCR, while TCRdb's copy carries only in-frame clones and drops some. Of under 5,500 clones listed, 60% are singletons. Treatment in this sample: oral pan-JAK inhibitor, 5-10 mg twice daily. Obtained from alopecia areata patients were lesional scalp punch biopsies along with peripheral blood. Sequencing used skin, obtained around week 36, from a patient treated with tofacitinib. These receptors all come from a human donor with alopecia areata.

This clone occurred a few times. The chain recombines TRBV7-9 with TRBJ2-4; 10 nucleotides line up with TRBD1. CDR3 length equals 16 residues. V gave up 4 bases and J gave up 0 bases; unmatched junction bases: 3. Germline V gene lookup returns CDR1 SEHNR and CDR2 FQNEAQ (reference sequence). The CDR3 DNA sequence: TGTGCCAGCAGCTCCGGACAGGGGGTAGCCAAAAACATTCAGTACTTC. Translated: CASSSGQGVAKNIQYF.

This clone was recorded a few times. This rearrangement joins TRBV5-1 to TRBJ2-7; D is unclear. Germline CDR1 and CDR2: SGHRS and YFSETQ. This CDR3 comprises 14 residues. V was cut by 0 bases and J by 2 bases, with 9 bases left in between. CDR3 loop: CASSLGSGPYEQYF. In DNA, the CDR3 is TGCGCCAGCAGCTTGGGGTCGGGCCCCTACGAGCAGTACTTC. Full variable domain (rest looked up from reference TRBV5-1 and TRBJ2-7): KAGVTQTPRYLIKTRGQQVTLSCSPISGHRSVSWYQQTPGQGLQFLFEYFSETQRNKGNFPGRFSGRQFSNSRSEMNVSTLELGDSALYLCASSLGSGPYEQYFGPGTRLTVT.

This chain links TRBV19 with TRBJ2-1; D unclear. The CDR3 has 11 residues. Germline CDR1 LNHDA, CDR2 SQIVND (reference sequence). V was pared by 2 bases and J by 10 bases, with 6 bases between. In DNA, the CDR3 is TGTGCCAGTAGTATAAGGGCGGAGCAGTTCTTC. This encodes CASSIRAEQFF.

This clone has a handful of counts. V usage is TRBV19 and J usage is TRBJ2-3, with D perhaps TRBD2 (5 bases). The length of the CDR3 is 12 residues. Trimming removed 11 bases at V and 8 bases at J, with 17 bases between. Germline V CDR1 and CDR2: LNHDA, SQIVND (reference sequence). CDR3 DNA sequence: TGTGCCTCTCGGAGCGGTGATATTACGCAGTATTTT. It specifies CASRSGDITQYF.

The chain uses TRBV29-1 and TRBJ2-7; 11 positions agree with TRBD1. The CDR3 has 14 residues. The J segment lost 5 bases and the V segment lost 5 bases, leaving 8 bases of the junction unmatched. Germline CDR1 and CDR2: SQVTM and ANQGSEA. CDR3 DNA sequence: TGCAGCGTTTCGCGCGGGACAGGGGGGAACGAGCAGTACTTC. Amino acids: CSVSRGTGGNEQYF.

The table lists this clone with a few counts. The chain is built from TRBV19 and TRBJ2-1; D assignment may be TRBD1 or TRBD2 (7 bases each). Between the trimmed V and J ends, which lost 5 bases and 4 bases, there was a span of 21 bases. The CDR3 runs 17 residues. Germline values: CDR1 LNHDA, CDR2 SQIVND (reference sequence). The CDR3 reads CASSLGQGGVVYNEQFF. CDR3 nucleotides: TGTGCCAGTAGTTTGGGGCAGGGGGGGGTAGTATACAATGAGCAGTTCTTC.

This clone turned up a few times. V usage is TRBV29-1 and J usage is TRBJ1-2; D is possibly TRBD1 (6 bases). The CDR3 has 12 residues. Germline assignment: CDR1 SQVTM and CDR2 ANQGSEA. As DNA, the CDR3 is TGCTCAACTATACAGGGACCGAACGGCTACACCTTC. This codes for CSTIQGPNGYTF. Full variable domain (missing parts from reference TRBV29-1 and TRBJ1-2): SAVISQKPSRDICQRGTSLTIQCQVDSQVTMMFWYRQQPGQSLTLIATANQGSEATYESGFVIDKFPISRPNLTFSTLTVSNMSPEDSSIYLCSTIQGPNGYTFGSGTRLTVV.

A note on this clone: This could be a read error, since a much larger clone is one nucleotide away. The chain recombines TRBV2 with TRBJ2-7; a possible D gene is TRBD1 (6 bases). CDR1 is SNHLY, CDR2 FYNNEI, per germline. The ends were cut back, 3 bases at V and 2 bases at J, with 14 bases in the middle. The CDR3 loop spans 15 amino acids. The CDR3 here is CASSEIGQRTYEQYF. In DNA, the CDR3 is TGTGCCAGCAGTGAGATTGGACAGAGGACCTACGAGCAGTACTTC. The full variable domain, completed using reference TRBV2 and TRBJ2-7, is EPEVTQTPSHQVTQMGQEVILRCVPISNHLYFYWYRQILGQKVEFLVSFYNNEISEKSEIFDDQFSVERPDGSNFTLKIRSTKLEDSAMYFCASSEIGQRTYEQYFGPGTRLTVT.

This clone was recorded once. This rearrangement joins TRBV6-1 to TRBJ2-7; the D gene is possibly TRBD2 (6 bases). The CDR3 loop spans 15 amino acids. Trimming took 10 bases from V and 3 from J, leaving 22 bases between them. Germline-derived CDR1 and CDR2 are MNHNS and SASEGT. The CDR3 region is CATHGGYPLLYEQYF. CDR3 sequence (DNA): TGTGCCACCCACGGGGGATACCCTCTACTCTACGAGCAGTACTTC.

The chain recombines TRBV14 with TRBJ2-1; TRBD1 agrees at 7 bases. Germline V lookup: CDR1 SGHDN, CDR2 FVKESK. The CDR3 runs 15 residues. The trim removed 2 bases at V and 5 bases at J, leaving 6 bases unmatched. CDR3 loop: CASSQKTGWHNEQFF. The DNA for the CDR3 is TGTGCCAGCAGCCAAAAGACAGGGTGGCACAATGAGCAGTTCTTC. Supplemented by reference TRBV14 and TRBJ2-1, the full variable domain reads EAGVTQFPSHSVIEKGQTVTLRCDPISGHDNLYWYRRVMGKEIKFLLHFVKESKQDESGMPNNRFLAERTGGTYSTLKVQPAELEDSGVYFCASSQKTGWHNEQFFGPGTRLTVL.

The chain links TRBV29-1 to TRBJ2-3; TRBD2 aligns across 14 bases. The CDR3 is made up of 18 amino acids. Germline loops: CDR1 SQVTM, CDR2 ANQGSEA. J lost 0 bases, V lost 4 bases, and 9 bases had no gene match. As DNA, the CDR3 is TGCAGCGTTGGGCGGAGACTAGCGGGAGGGGTTAGCACAGATACGCAGTATTTT. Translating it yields CSVGRRLAGGVSTDTQYF.

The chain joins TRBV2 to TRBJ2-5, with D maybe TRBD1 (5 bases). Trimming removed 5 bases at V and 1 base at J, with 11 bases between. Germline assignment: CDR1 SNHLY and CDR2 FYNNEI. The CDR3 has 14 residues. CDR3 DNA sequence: TGTGCCAGCAGTCGTCGCAGGGCCCAAGAGACCCAGTACTTC. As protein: CASSRRRAQETQYF.

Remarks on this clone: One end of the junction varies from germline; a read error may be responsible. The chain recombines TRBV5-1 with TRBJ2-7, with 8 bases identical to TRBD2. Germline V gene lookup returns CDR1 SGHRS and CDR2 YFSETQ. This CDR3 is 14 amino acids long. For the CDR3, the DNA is TGCGCCCGCAGCCGGCCGGGGGGGTCCTACGAGCAGTACTTC. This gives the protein CARSRPGGSYEQYF.

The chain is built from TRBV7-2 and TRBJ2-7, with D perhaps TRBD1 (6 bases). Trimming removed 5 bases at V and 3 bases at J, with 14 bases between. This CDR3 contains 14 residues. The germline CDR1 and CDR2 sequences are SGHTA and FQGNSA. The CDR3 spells CASSKGVGIYEQYF. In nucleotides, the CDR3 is TGTGCCAGCAGCAAGGGGGTGGGAATCTACGAGCAGTACTTC.

CDR3 DNA sequence: TGTGCCAGCTCCGGGACAGGGGGAGCCACTGAAGCTTTCTTT. Translated, it gives CASSGTGGATEAFF. The rearrangement uses TRBV6-6 and TRBJ1-1, with 11 bases identical to TRBD1. The CDR3 has 14 residues. Per germline, CDR1 MNHNY and CDR2 SVGAGI (reference sequence). J lost 4 bases, V lost 8 bases, and 6 bases had no gene match.

The CDR3 DNA reads TGCAGCGGGCAGGAGGGGGGAGAGACCCAGTACTTC. This translates into CSGQEGGETQYF. The chain has TRBV29-1 and TRBJ2-5, with D perhaps matching TRBD1 or TRBD2 (6 bases each). The CDR3 is 12 amino acids. Germline loops: CDR1 SQVTM, CDR2 ANQGSEA. V was cut by 7 bases and J by 4 bases, with 13 bases left in between.

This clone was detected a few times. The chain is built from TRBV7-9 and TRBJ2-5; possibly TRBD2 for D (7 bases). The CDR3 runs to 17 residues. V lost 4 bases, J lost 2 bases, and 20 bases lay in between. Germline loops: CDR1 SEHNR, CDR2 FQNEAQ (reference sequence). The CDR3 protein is CASSSPRGAPGQETQYF. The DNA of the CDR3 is TGTGCCAGCAGCTCCCCCCGGGGGGCGCCGGGGCAAGAGACCCAGTACTTC.

CDR3 residues: CASSQGAKNIQYF. The CDR3 nucleotides read TGTGCCAGCAGCCAGGGGGCCAAAAACATTCAGTACTTC. V gene TRBV7-8 combines with J gene TRBJ2-4; weak D call: TRBD1 (6 bases). The germline CDR1 and CDR2 sequences are SGHVS and FQNEAQ. V dropped 5 bases and J dropped 1 base, with 6 bases sitting between them. The CDR3 is 13 amino acids.

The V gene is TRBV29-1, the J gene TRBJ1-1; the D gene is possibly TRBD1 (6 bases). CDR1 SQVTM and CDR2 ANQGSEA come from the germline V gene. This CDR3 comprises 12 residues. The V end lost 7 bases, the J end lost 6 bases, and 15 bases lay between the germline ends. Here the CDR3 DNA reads TGCAGCGCCGAGGGGGGGCTCCCTGAAGCTTTCTTT. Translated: CSAEGGLPEAFF.

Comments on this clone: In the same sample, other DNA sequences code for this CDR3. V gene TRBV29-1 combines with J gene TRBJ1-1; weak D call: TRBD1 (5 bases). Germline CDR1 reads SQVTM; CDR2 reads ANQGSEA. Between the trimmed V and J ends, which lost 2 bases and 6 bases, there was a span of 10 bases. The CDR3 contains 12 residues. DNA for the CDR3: TGCAGCGTTGAACAGGGTGGCCCTGAAGCTTTCTTT. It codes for CSVEQGGPEAFF.

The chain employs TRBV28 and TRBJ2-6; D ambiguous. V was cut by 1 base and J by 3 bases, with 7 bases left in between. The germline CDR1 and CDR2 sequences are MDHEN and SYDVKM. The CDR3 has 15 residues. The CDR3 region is CASSLFGVGANVLTF. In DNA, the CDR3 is TGTGCCAGCAGTTTATTTGGGGTTGGGGCCAACGTCCTGACTTTC.